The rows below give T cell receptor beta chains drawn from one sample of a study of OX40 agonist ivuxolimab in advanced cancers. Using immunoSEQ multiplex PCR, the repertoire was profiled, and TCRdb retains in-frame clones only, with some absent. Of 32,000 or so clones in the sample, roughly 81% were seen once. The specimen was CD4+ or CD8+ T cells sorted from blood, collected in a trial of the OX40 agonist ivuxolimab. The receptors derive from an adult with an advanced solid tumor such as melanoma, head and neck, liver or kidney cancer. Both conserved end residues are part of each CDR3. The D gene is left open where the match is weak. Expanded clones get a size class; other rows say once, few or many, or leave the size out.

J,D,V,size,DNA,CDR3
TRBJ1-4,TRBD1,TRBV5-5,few,TGTGCCAGCAGCTTTCCCGGACAGGGGGATAATGAAAAACTGTTTTTT,CASSFPGQGDNEKLFF
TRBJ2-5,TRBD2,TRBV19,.,TGTGCCAGTAGTATAGGAGGTAGCGGGAGGGAACAAGAGACCCAGTACTTC,CASSIGGSGREQETQYF
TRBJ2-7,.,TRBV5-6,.,TGTGCCAGCAGCTGGGGGGACAGTTCCAACGAGCAGTACTTC,CASSWGDSSNEQYF
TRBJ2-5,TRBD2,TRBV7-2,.,TGTGCCAGCAGCCTCCATTCTAGCGGGGGGATCCGGGTAGAGACCCAGTACTTC,CASSLHSSGGIRVETQYF
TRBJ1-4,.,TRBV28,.,TGTGCCAGCAGCTTAGGGTCACTTGGGGGCGAAAAACTGTTTTTT,CASSLGSLGGEKLFF
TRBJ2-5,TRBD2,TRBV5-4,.,TGTGCCAGCAGCTTGGTGCTAGCGGGTGGCCAAGAGACCCAGTACTTC,CASSLVLAGGQETQYF
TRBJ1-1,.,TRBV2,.,TGTGCCAGCAGTCCCTACAACCTCGCTGAAGCTTTCTTT,CASSPYNLAEAFF
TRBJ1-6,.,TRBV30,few,TGTGCCTCGGGCCAGCTCAATTCACCCCTCCACTTT,CASGQLNSPLHF
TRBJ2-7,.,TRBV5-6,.,TGTGCCAGCAGCTCTTTCACAGGGACAAGGGGCTACGAGCAGTACTTC,CASSSFTGTRGYEQYF
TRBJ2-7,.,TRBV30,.,TGTGCCTGGAGCTCAGGGGTCAGCTCCTACGAGCAGTACTTC,CAWSSGVSSYEQYF
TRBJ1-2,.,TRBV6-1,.,TGTGCCAGCAGCTGGGAAGGCAGGGATCATGGCTACACCTTC,CASSWEGRDHGYTF
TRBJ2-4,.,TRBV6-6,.,TGTGCCAGCAGTTACTCGACACTAGCCAGAAACATTCAGTACTTC,CASSYSTLARNIQYF
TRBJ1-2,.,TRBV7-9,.,TGTGCCAGCAGCCTTGGGCAGGGTAGCTATGGCTACACCTTC,CASSLGQGSYGYTF
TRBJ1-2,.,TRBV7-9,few,TGTGCCAGCAGCCCTAGCCATACCAGGGAGACGCGGGGCTACACCTTC,CASSPSHTRETRGYTF
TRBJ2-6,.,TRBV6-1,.,TGTGCCAGCGGGATGAGGGCCTCTGGGGCCAACGTCCTGACTTTC,CASGMRASGANVLTF
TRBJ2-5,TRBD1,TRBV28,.,TGTGCCAGCAGTTCGGGACAGTCCGAGACCCAGTACTTC,CASSSGQSETQYF
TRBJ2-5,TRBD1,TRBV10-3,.,TGTGCCATCAGTGCGCCAGGGGGCATGGAGACCCAGTACTTC,CAISAPGGMETQYF
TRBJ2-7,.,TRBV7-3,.,TGTGCCAGCAGCTTTTCGGGGCGTCCCTACGAGCAGTACTTC,CASSFSGRPYEQYF
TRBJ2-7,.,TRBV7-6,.,TGTGCCAGCAGCTTATGGGGCCGGGGGAACGAGCAGTACTTC,CASSLWGRGNEQYF
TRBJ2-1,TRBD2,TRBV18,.,TGTGCCAGCTCACGCGGCCTAGCGGGAGTGGGGGCGCAGTTCTTC,CASSRGLAGVGAQFF
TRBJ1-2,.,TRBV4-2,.,TGTGCCAGCAGCCATAATGATGGCTTTAACTATGGCTACACCTTC,CASSHNDGFNYGYTF
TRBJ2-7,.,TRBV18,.,TGTGCCAGCTCACCAGGTCAGTTCCGAAGCTCCTACGAGCAGTACTTC,CASSPGQFRSSYEQYF
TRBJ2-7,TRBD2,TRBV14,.,TGTGCCAGCAGCCAACCCCGACTAGCGGGAACCTACGAGCAGTACTTC,CASSQPRLAGTYEQYF
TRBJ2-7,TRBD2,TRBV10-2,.,TGCGCCAGCAGTGCTGTAGCGGGAGACCGTTACGAGCAGTACTTC,CASSAVAGDRYEQYF
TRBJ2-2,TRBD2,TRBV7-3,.,TGTGCCAGCAGTACCGGGACTAGCGGGAACACCGGGGAGCTGTTTTTT,CASSTGTSGNTGELFF
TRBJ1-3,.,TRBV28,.,TGTGCCAGCAGTCGGCAGAACTCTGGAAACACCATATATTTT,CASSRQNSGNTIYF
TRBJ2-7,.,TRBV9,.,TGTGCCAGCAGCAGGACAGCGTATAACCACGAGCAGTACTTC,CASSRTAYNHEQYF